The 10 T cell receptor beta chains reported below all come from one sample, sequenced in a study of blood T cell repertoires in COVID-19. The table came from immunoSEQ multiplex PCR; TCRdb's copy has only in-frame clones and leaves some out. This sample carries about 70,000 clones, about 86% of them seen once, and the ten largest clones take 3% to 5%. Sequencing input: peripheral blood. These receptors were obtained from a man between 65 and 80 years old with active COVID-19.

The chain is built from TRBV5-5 and TRBJ2-3, with 11 bases aligning to TRBD1. The V segment lost 0 bases and the J segment 5 bases; nucleotides outside the gene matches: 5. Germline CDR1 SGHKS, CDR2 YYEKEE (reference sequence). The CDR3 runs 16 residues. The CDR3 protein is CASSLGTGGGGDTQYF. In DNA, the CDR3 is TGTGCCAGCAGCTTGGGGACAGGGGGCGGAGGAGATACGCAGTATTTT.

The chain carries TRBV9 and TRBJ2-1; D unclear. This CDR3 contains 12 residues. Germline V gene lookup returns CDR1 SGDLS and CDR2 YYNGEE. V was pared by 1 base and J by 7 bases, with 6 bases between. The CDR3 reads CASSVTGNEQFF. CDR3 nucleotides: TGTGCCAGCAGCGTAACGGGTAATGAGCAGTTCTTC.

This clone was observed a few times. The chain recombines TRBV3-1 (or the pseudogene TRBV3-2) with TRBJ2-7; D is uncertain. The ends were cut back, 1 base at V and 2 bases at J, with 9 bases in the middle. Germline V gene lookup returns CDR1 LGHDT and CDR2 YNNKEL (reference sequence). CDR3 length: 14 residues. The CDR3 loop reads CASSQGLQAYEQYF. CDR3 in DNA: TGTGCCAGCAGCCAAGGCCTGCAGGCCTACGAGCAGTACTTC.

The V gene is TRBV24-1, the J gene TRBJ2-7; TRBD2 might be the D (6 bases). Trimming removed 0 bases from V and 5 bases from J, with 16 bases in between. This CDR3 is 16 amino acids long. In germline, CDR1 is KGHDR, CDR2 SFDVKD. CDR3 nucleotides: TGTGCCACCAGTGATTTGAGACTAGTGGGAATCGACGAGCAGTACTTC. Protein product: CATSDLRLVGIDEQYF.

CDR3 sequence: CASSSQAGQGGSPLHF. CDR3 sequence (DNA): TGTGCCAGCAGCTCCCAAGCCGGACAGGGCGGTTCACCCCTCCACTTT. This chain connects TRBV5-4 to TRBJ1-6; 8 bases match TRBD1. Germline values: CDR1 SGHNT, CDR2 YYREEE (reference sequence). With V trimmed by 3 bases and J by 9 bases, 11 bases remained unmatched. The CDR3 is made up of 16 amino acids. Based on the CDR3 plus reference TRBV5-4 and TRBJ1-6, the full variable domain is ETGVTQSPTHLIKTRGQQVTLRCSSQSGHNTVSWYQQALGQGPQFIFQYYREEENGRGNFPPRFSGLQFPNYSSELNVNALELDDSALYLCASSSQAGQGGSPLHFGNGTRLTVT.

The chain couples TRBV7-2 to TRBJ2-1; possible D gene TRBD2, 5 bases. Between the trimmed V and J ends, which lost 5 bases and 10 bases, there was a span of 12 bases. The CDR3 is 12 residues long. Per germline, CDR1 SGHTA and CDR2 FQGNSA. The CDR3, as DNA: TGTGCCAGCAGCATCGAGGCGGGCGAGCAGTTCTTC. Amino acids: CASSIEAGEQFF.

The chain employs TRBV6-6 and TRBJ2-5; 9 nucleotides line up with TRBD1. Germline V lookup: CDR1 MNHNY, CDR2 SVGAGI (reference sequence). Losses at the gene ends were 7 bases for V and 3 bases for J; bases not matched to a gene: 3. The CDR3 extends over 13 amino acids. CDR3 DNA sequence: TGTGCCAGCAACAGGGGGCAGGAAGAGACCCAGTACTTC. Translation: CASNRGQEETQYF.

The chain employs TRBV10-3 and TRBJ2-1; TRBD2 aligns across 7 bases. The V and J ends lost 5 bases and 1 base, in that order; junction bases with no gene match: 5. Germline loops: CDR1 ENHRY, CDR2 SYGVKD. The CDR3 spans 15 residues. The CDR3 sequence: CAISSLATSYNEQFF. CDR3 nucleotide sequence: TGTGCCATCAGTTCACTAGCGACTTCCTACAATGAGCAGTTCTTC.

This clone showed up just once. This chain joins TRBV5-4 and TRBJ2-3, with TRBD2 as a possible D gene (5 bases). Germline lookup yields CDR1 SGHNT and CDR2 YYREEE (reference sequence). V dropped 0 bases and J dropped 4 bases, with 15 bases sitting between them. The CDR3 has 16 amino acids. CDR3 nucleotides: TGTGCCAGCAGCTTGGCCCCGCTAGCTAAGGCAGATACGCAGTATTTT. Its translation: CASSLAPLAKADTQYF.

The CDR3 DNA reads TGTGCCTGCTTTAACCCCGGGACAGGGGGGTACTTC. Protein sequence: CACFNPGTGGYF. The chain couples TRBV30 to TRBJ2-7; TRBD1 aligns across 11 bases. After removal of 6 bases from V and 12 bases from J, the junction contained 10 bases not matched to a gene. The germline V gene encodes CDR1 GTSNPN and CDR2 SVGIG (reference sequence). The CDR3 is made up of 12 amino acids.